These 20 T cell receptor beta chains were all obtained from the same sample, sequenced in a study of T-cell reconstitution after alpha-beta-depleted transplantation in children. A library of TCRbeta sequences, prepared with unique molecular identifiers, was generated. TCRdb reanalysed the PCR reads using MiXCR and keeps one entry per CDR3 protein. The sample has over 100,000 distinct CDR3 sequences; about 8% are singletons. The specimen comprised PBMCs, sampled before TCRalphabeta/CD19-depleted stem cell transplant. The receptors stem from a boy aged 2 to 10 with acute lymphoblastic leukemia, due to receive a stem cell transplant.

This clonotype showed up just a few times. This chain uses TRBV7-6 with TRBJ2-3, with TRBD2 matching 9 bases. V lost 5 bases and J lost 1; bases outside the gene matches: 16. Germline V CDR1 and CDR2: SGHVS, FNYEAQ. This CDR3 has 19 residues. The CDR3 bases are TGTGCCAGCAGCACTCGGGAGGCGGGGGGGCCGATGGGCACAGATACGCAGTATTTT. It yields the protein CASSTREAGGPMGTDTQYF.

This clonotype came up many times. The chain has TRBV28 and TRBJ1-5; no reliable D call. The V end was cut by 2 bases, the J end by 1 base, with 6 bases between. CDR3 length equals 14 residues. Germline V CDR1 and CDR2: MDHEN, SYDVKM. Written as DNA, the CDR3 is TGTGCCAGCAGTTTAGGGGTAAGCAATCAGCCCCAGCATTTT. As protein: CASSLGVSNQPQHF.

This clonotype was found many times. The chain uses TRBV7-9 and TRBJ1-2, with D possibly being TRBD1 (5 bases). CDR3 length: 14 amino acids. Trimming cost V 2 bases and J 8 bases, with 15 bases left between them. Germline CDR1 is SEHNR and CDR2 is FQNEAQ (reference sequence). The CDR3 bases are TGTGCCAGCAGCTTAAGTACGGTGGGGACGGGCTACACCTTC. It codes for CASSLSTVGTGYTF. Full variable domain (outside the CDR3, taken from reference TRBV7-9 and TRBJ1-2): DTGVSQNPRHKITKRGQNVTFRCDPISEHNRLYWYRQTLGQGPEFLTYFQNEAQLEKSRLLSDRFSAERPKGSFSTLEIQRTEQGDSAMYLCASSLSTVGTGYTFGSGTRLTVV.

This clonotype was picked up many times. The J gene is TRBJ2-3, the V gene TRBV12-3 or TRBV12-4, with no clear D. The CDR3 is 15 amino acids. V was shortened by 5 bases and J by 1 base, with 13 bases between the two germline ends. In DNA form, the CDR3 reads TGTGCCAGCAGTCCCCGTCGCCAGGGCACAGATACGCAGTATTTT. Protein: CASSPRRQGTDTQYF.

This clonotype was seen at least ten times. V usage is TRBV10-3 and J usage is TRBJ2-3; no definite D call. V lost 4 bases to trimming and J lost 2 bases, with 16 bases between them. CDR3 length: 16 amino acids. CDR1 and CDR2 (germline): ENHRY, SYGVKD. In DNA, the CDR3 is TGTGCCATCAGTGCTGGGCAGGTATCGGACACAGATACGCAGTATTTT. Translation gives CAISAGQVSDTDTQYF.

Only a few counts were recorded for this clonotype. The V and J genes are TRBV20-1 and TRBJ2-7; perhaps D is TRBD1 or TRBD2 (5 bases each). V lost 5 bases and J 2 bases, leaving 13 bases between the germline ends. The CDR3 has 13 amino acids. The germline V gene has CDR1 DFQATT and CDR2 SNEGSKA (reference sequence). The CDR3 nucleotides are TGCAGTGCTGGCTTGGGACGCGCCTACGAGCAGTACTTC. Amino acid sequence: CSAGLGRAYEQYF.

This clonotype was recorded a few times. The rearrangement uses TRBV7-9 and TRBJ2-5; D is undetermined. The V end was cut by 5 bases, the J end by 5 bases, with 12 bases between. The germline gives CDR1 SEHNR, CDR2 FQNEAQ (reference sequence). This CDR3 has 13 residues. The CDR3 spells CASSPGPWETQYF. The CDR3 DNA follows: TGTGCCAGCAGCCCGGGTCCTTGGGAGACCCAGTACTTC.

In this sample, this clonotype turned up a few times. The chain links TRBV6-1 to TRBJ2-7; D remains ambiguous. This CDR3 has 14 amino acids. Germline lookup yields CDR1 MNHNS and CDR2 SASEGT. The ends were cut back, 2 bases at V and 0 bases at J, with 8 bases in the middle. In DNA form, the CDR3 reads TGTGCCAGCAGTGAATTTATCGGCTCCTACGAGCAGTACTTC. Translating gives CASSEFIGSYEQYF.

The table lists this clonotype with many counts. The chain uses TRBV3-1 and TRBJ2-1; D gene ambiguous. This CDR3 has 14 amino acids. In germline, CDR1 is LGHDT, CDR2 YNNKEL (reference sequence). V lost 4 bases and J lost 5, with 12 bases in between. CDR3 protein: CASSPPGRDNEQFF. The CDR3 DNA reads TGTGCCAGCAGCCCCCCTGGTAGGGACAATGAGCAGTTCTTC.

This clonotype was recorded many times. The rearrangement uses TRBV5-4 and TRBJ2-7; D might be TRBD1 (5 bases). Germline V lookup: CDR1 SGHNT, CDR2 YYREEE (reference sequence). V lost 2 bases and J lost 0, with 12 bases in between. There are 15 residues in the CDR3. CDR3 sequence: CASSFGRDLSYEQYF. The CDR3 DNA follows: TGTGCCAGCAGCTTCGGCAGGGATCTCTCCTACGAGCAGTACTTC.

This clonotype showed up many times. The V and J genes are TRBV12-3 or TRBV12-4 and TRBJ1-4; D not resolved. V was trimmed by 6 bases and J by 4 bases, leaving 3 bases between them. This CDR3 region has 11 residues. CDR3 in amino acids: CASSHNEKLFF. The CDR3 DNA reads TGTGCCAGCAGCCATAATGAAAAACTGTTTTTT.

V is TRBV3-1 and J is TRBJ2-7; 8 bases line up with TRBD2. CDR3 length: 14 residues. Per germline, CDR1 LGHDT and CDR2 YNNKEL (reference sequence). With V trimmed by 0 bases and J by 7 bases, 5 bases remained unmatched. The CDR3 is CASSQERGVDEQYF. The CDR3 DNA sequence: TGTGCCAGCAGCCAAGAGCGGGGGGTTGATGAGCAGTACTTC.

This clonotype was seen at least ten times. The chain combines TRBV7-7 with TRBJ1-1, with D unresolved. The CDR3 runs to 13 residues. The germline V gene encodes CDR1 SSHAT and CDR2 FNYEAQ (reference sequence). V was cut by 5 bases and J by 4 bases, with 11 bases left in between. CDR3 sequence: CASSLSWGTEAFF. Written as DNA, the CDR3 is TGTGCCAGCAGCCTAAGCTGGGGCACTGAAGCTTTCTTT.

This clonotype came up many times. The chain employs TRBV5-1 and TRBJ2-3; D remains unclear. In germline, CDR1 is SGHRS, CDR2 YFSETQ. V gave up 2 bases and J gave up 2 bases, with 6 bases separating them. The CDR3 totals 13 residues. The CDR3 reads CASSLGNTDTQYF. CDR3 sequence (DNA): TGCGCCAGCAGCTTAGGAAACACAGATACGCAGTATTTT. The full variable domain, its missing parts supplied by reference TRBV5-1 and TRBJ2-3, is KAGVTQTPRYLIKTRGQQVTLSCSPISGHRSVSWYQQTPGQGLQFLFEYFSETQRNKGNFPGRFSGRQFSNSRSEMNVSTLELGDSALYLCASSLGNTDTQYFGPGTRLTVL.

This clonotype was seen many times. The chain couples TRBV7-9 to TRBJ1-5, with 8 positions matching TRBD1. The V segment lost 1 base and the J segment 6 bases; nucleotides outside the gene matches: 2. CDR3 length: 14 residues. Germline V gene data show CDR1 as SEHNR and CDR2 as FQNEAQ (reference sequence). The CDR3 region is CASSLGTGIQPQHF. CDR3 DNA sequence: TGTGCCAGCAGCTTAGGGACAGGGATTCAGCCCCAGCATTTT.

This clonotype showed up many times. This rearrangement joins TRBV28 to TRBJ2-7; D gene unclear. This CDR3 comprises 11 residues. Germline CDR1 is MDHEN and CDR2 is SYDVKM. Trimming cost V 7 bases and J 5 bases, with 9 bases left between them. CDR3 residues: CASTHWDEQYF. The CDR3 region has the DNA TGTGCCAGCACCCACTGGGACGAGCAGTACTTC. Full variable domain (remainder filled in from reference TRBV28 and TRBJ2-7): DVKVTQSSRYLVKRTGEKVFLECVQDMDHENMFWYRQDPGLGLRLIYFSYDVKMKEKGDIPEGYSVSREKKERFSLILESASTNQTSMYLCASTHWDEQYFGPGTRLTVT.

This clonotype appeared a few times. The CDR3 protein is CSARDGGGAEEQYF. The CDR3 region has the DNA TGCAGTGCTAGAGATGGGGGAGGAGCGGAAGAGCAGTACTTC. This chain links TRBV20-1 with TRBJ2-7; D is perhaps TRBD2 (6 bases). Between the trimmed V and J ends, which lost 0 bases and 7 bases, there was a span of 16 bases. In germline, CDR1 is DFQATT, CDR2 SNEGSKA (reference sequence). This CDR3 has 14 residues.

CDR3 residues: CASSRPGYEQYF. DNA for the CDR3: TGTGCCAGCAGCCGGCCGGGGTACGAGCAGTACTTC. The chain employs TRBV5-6 and TRBJ2-7, with a possible D match to TRBD2 (5 bases). This CDR3 is built from 12 residues. The germline V gene has CDR1 SGHDT and CDR2 YYEEEE. The V end lost 4 bases, the J end lost 4 bases, and 9 bases lay between the germline ends.

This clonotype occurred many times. This CDR3 reads CASSLLGTGGPDTQYF. DNA for the CDR3: TGCGCCAGCAGCTTGCTCGGGACAGGGGGGCCAGATACGCAGTATTTT. V and J are TRBV5-1 and TRBJ2-3; TRBD1 matches at 11 bases. Germline CDR1 SGHRS, CDR2 YFSETQ. V was clipped by 1 base and J by 4 bases; unmatched bases: 5. This CDR3 has 16 amino acids.

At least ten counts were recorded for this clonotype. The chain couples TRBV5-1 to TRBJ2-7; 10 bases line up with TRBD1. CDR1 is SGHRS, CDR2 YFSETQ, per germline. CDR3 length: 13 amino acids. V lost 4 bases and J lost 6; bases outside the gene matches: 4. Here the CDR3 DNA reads TGCGCCAGCAGCCTGACAGGGGGCGCCGAGCAGTACTTC. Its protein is CASSLTGGAEQYF.